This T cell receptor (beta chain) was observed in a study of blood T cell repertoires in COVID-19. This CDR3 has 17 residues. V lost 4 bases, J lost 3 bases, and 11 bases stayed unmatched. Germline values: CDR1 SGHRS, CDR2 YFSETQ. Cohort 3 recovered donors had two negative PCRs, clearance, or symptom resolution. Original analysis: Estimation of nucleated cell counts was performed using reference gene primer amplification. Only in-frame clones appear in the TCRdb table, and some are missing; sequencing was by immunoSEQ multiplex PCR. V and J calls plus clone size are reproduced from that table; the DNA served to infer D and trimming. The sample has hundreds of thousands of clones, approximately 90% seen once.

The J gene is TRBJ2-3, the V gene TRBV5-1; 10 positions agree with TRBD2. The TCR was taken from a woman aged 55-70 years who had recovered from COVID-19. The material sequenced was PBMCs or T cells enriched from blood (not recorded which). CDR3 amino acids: CASSAIGSGGLTDTQYF. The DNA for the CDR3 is TGCGCCAGCAGCGCGATCGGTAGCGGGGGGTTAACAGATACGCAGTATTTT.